Presented here are 30 T cell receptor beta chains from one specimen sequenced in a study of T cell changes during pregnancy in multiple sclerosis. Generated by immunoSEQ multiplex PCR, the TCRdb table keeps only in-frame clones and is missing some. The sample contains roughly 32,000 clones, about 90% of which appear only once. The material was CD8+ T cells from peripheral blood mononuclear cells, obtained in the third trimester of pregnancy. Receptor source: a female donor with multiple sclerosis, enrolled in a pregnancy study.

The chain couples TRBV4-2 to TRBJ2-7; perhaps TRBD2 as D (7 bases). V lost 2 bases, J lost 2 bases, and 19 bases lay in between. The CDR3 extends over 17 amino acids. CDR1 is LGHNA and CDR2 is YNFKEQ in the germline V gene. In DNA form, the CDR3 reads TGTGCCAGCAGCCAACCCCATGCGGGGGCAGAAACCTACGAGCAGTACTTC. This sequence encodes CASSQPHAGAETYEQYF.

This chain joins TRBV11-2 and TRBJ1-6; D perhaps matches TRBD1 (6 bases). Germline V gives CDR1 SGHAT, CDR2 FQNNGV. V lost 0 bases, J lost 9 bases, and 12 bases lay in between. The CDR3 contains 15 residues. The CDR3 is CASSLEVGAISPLHF. In nucleotides, the CDR3 is TGTGCCAGCAGCTTAGAGGTGGGGGCGATTTCACCCCTCCACTTT.

V is TRBV5-5 and J is TRBJ1-3; TRBD1 aligns across 8 bases. V dropped 4 bases and J dropped 7; count of bases not matched to a gene: 19. Germline CDR1 is SGHKS and CDR2 is YYEKEE (reference sequence). This CDR3 comprises 18 residues. The CDR3 loop is CASSPTPDRADVGNTIYF. CDR3 DNA: TGTGCCAGCAGCCCAACCCCGGACAGGGCCGACGTCGGGAACACCATATATTTT. The variable domain in full, completed from reference TRBV5-5 and TRBJ1-3, reads DAGVTQSPTHLIKTRGQQVTLRCSPISGHKSVSWYQQVLGQGPQFIFQYYEKEERGRGNFPDRFSARQFPNYSSELNVNALLLGDSALYLCASSPTPDRADVGNTIYFGEGSWLTVV.

The chain couples TRBV6-4 to TRBJ2-2; 9 bases match TRBD2. With V trimmed by 6 bases and J by 4 bases, 6 bases remained unmatched. The CDR3 has 15 residues. Germline V gene data show CDR1 as MRHNA and CDR2 as SNTAGT. This CDR3 reads CASSSSGGSTGELFF. Written as DNA, the CDR3 is TGTGCCAGCAGCTCAAGCGGGGGGTCCACCGGGGAGCTGTTTTTT.

This rearrangement joins TRBV30 to TRBJ1-2, with 11 bases lining up with TRBD1. This CDR3 has 14 residues. V lost 1 base, J lost 6 bases, and 4 bases stayed unmatched. From germline, CDR1 is GTSNPN and CDR2 SVGIG (reference sequence). The DNA of the CDR3 is TGTGCCTGGAGTGATGGACAGGGGGCGCATGGCTACACCTTC. Translation: CAWSDGQGAHGYTF.

The gene calls are TRBV4-3 and TRBJ2-3; 8 nucleotides align to TRBD2. V shed 0 bases, J shed 4 bases, and the junction held 12 bases outside the gene matches. CDR1 LGHNA and CDR2 YSLEER come from the germline V gene. The CDR3 is 18 amino acids. This chain's CDR3 is CASSQDWAGGLQADTQYF. The CDR3 region has the DNA TGCGCCAGCAGCCAAGATTGGGCGGGGGGCCTCCAGGCAGATACGCAGTATTTT.

The chain joins TRBV2 to TRBJ1-1; D is undetermined. Germline V gives CDR1 SNHLY, CDR2 FYNNEI. V was trimmed by 7 bases and J by 2 bases, leaving 11 bases between them. The CDR3 is made up of 13 amino acids. The CDR3 sequence is CASNLEPNTEAFF. In DNA form, the CDR3 reads TGTGCCAGCAATTTAGAGCCTAACACTGAAGCTTTCTTT.

This chain connects TRBV9 to TRBJ1-2; unclear D gene. Germline assignment: CDR1 SGDLS and CDR2 YYNGEE. V was trimmed by 2 bases and J by 0 bases, leaving 14 bases between them. This CDR3 has 16 amino acids. Here the CDR3 DNA reads TGTGCCAGCAGCGTGGGGAGTCGCCTTACTAACTATGGCTACACCTTC. Its protein product is CASSVGSRLTNYGYTF.

This chain joins TRBV6-5 and TRBJ2-1; tentatively, D is TRBD1 (5 bases). Trimming left V 2 bases short and J 8 bases short, with 13 bases between. The length of the CDR3 is 14 residues. The V gene's germline CDR1 is MNHEY and CDR2 SVGAGI. CDR3 sequence: CASSYSTRVDEQFF. The CDR3 region has the DNA TGTGCCAGCAGTTACAGTACCAGGGTCGATGAGCAGTTCTTC.

This clone was recorded once. The gene calls are TRBV11-3 and TRBJ1-1, with 10 bases fitting TRBD1. CDR1 SGHNT and CDR2 YENEEA come from the germline V gene. With V trimmed by 5 bases and J by 4 bases, 10 bases remained unmatched. The CDR3 runs to 16 residues. CDR3 sequence: CASSPRGGTGATEAFF. CDR3 nucleotide sequence: TGTGCCAGCAGCCCCCGCGGGGGGACAGGGGCCACTGAAGCTTTCTTT.

The chain links TRBV10-3 to TRBJ1-5; perhaps TRBD1 as D (6 bases). Between the trimmed V and J ends, which lost 6 bases and 4 bases, there was a span of 13 bases. Germline CDR1 is ENHRY and CDR2 is SYGVKD. The CDR3 covers 14 residues. The CDR3 DNA reads TGTGCCATCAGCAGCGGACAGCCGAATCAGCCCCAGCATTTT. Amino acid sequence: CAISSGQPNQPQHF.

The chain employs TRBV27 and TRBJ2-7; D is possibly TRBD1 (6 bases). Trimming shortened V by 0 bases and J by 4 bases, and 25 bases separated the two germline ends. This CDR3 comprises 19 residues. CDR1 and CDR2 (germline): MNHEY, SMNVEV (reference sequence). CDR3 amino acids: CASSLSPKLGTMSLYEQYF. The CDR3 DNA reads TGTGCCAGCAGTTTATCGCCTAAGCTCGGGACAATGAGCCTTTACGAGCAGTACTTC.

V gene TRBV18 combines with J gene TRBJ2-5; D gene uncertain. The V end was cut by 2 bases, the J end by 5 bases, with 9 bases between. CDR1 is KGHSH, CDR2 LQKENI, per germline. The CDR3 extends over 13 amino acids. The CDR3 bases are TGTGCCAGCTCACCAGGATCGAGGGAGACCCAGTACTTC. Protein sequence: CASSPGSRETQYF. Full variable domain (outside the CDR3, taken from reference TRBV18 and TRBJ2-5): NAGVMQNPRHLVRRRGQEARLRCSPMKGHSHVYWYRQLPEEGLKFMVYLQKENIIDESGMPKERFSAEFPKEGPSILRIQQVVRGDSAAYFCASSPGSRETQYFGPGTRLLVL.

The chain joins TRBV27 to TRBJ2-2, with 7 bases fitting TRBD1. CDR3 length: 14 residues. From germline, CDR1 is MNHEY and CDR2 SMNVEV (reference sequence). V lost 6 bases to trimming and J lost 3 bases; unmatched junction nucleotides: 4. The CDR3 sequence: CASRRGRDTGELFF. For the CDR3, the DNA is TGTGCCAGCAGAAGGGGGCGGGACACCGGGGAGCTGTTTTTT.

Of note for this clone: Other nucleotide sequences in the sample specify the same CDR3. The CDR3 loop is CASSQDEQGTDTQYF. The CDR3 DNA sequence: TGCGCCAGCAGCCAAGATGAACAGGGGACAGATACGCAGTATTTT. The genes are TRBV4-3 and TRBJ2-3, with 7 nucleotides matching TRBD1. Germline V gene sequence: CDR1 LGHNA, CDR2 YSLEER. CDR3 length equals 15 residues. J lost 3 bases, V lost 0 bases, and 3 bases had no gene match.

The chain employs TRBV7-3 and TRBJ1-2; unclear D gene. This CDR3 region has 15 residues. With 5 bases removed from V and 0 bases from J, the gap between germline ends came to 13 bases. Germline CDR1 and CDR2: SGHTA and FQGTGA. The CDR3 DNA is TGTGCCAGCAGCCCCCTGGGAGGGACTAACTATGGCTACACCTTC. This codes for CASSPLGGTNYGYTF.

The V call is TRBV27, the J call TRBJ2-2; tentatively, D is TRBD1 (6 bases). In germline, CDR1 is MNHEY, CDR2 SMNVEV (reference sequence). The CDR3 spans 16 residues. V was pared by 4 bases and J by 0 bases, with 12 bases between. The CDR3 spells CASSSLGGANTGELFF. DNA of the CDR3: TGTGCCAGCAGTTCTTTAGGGGGTGCGAACACCGGGGAGCTGTTTTTT.

The chain combines TRBV4-1 with TRBJ2-1; 12 bases agree with TRBD2. Germline CDR1 reads MGHRA; CDR2 reads YSYEKL. The V gene end was trimmed by 4 bases and the J gene end by 0 bases; junction bases not matched to a gene: 7. The CDR3 extends over 18 amino acids. The CDR3 loop is CASSPLTSGGLSYNEQFF. The CDR3, as DNA: TGCGCCAGCAGCCCGTTGACTAGCGGGGGCCTCTCCTACAATGAGCAGTTCTTC.

The chain is built from TRBV11-2 and TRBJ2-2; 11 bases are shared with TRBD2. The CDR3 covers 17 residues. Germline loops: CDR1 SGHAT, CDR2 FQNNGV. V was clipped by 4 bases and J by 7 bases; unmatched bases: 11. The CDR3 DNA reads TGTGCCAGCAGCTCATTAGCGGGGGGGCTGTCGGACGGGGAGCTGTTTTTT. Its protein product is CASSSLAGGLSDGELFF.

The chain joins TRBV9 to TRBJ2-1; 9 bases agree with TRBD2. The CDR3 sequence is 18 residues long. Germline V gene lookup returns CDR1 SGDLS and CDR2 YYNGEE. J gave up 3 bases and V 3 bases, and 13 bases lay outside the gene matches. CDR3 in amino acids: CASSDPASGVSSYNEQFF. In nucleotides, the CDR3 is TGTGCCAGCAGCGATCCGGCTAGCGGGGTTTCTAGCTACAATGAGCAGTTCTTC. Full variable domain (remainder filled in from reference TRBV9 and TRBJ2-1): DSGVTQTPKHLITATGQRVTLRCSPRSGDLSVYWYQQSLDQGLQFLIQYYNGEERAKGNILERFSAQQFPDLHSELNLSSLELGDSALYFCASSDPASGVSSYNEQFFGPGTRLTVL.

Only one count was recorded for this clone. The CDR3 here is CASTQGRGHHQPQHF. The CDR3 DNA sequence: TGTGCCAGCACCCAGGGCAGGGGTCATCATCAGCCCCAGCATTTT. The rearrangement uses TRBV2 and TRBJ1-5, with a tentative D call TRBD1 (6 bases). The length of the CDR3 is 15 residues. The germline gives CDR1 SNHLY, CDR2 FYNNEI. V gave up 7 bases and J gave up 5 bases, with 18 bases separating them.

The chain joins TRBV10-2 to TRBJ2-5; D call uncertain. The CDR3 is 14 residues long. Germline V gives CDR1 WSHSY, CDR2 SAAADI. V was cut by 2 bases and J by 2 bases, with 9 bases left in between. The CDR3 nucleotides are TGCGCCAGCAGTGAGACAACAGTACAAGAGACCCAGTACTTC. Residues: CASSETTVQETQYF.

This chain joins TRBV7-6 and TRBJ2-7; TRBD2 agrees at 9 bases. The germline V gene encodes CDR1 SGHVS and CDR2 FNYEAQ. The junction had 2 bases not matched to a gene; V was cut back by 3 bases and J by 2 bases. The CDR3 length is 14 residues. CDR3 protein: CASSFERGAYEQYF. CDR3 coding DNA: TGTGCCAGCAGCTTCGAGCGGGGGGCCTACGAGCAGTACTTC.

The CDR3 coding sequence is TGTGCCAGCAGCTTAGCGTCCGGGGGACCCTTGGGAGAGCAGTACTTC. Translating it yields CASSLASGGPLGEQYF. The chain employs TRBV7-9 and TRBJ2-7; D might be TRBD2 (6 bases). The germline CDR1 and CDR2 sequences are SEHNR and FQNEAQ (reference sequence). The germline V and J ends were trimmed by 0 bases and 7 bases, with 19 bases remaining between them. This CDR3 contains 16 residues. Full variable domain (missing parts from reference TRBV7-9 and TRBJ2-7): DTGVSQNPRHKITKRGQNVTFRCDPISEHNRLYWYRQTLGQGPEFLTYFQNEAQLEKSRLLSDRFSAERPKGSFSTLEIQRTEQGDSAMYLCASSLASGGPLGEQYFGPGTRLTVT.

This rearrangement joins TRBV9 to TRBJ1-5; D perhaps matches TRBD1 (6 bases). Germline V gene lookup returns CDR1 SGDLS and CDR2 YYNGEE. V lost 3 bases, J lost 7 bases, and 14 bases lay in between. The CDR3 is made up of 14 amino acids. This chain's CDR3 is CASSEQGTSQPQHF. The CDR3 bases are TGTGCCAGCAGCGAACAGGGTACGAGCCAGCCCCAGCATTTT. The full variable domain, in which reference TRBV9 and TRBJ1-5 provide the parts outside the CDR3, is DSGVTQTPKHLITATGQRVTLRCSPRSGDLSVYWYQQSLDQGLQFLIQYYNGEERAKGNILERFSAQQFPDLHSELNLSSLELGDSALYFCASSEQGTSQPQHFGDGTRLSIL.

The chain combines TRBV7-3 with TRBJ2-7; 10 nucleotides agree with TRBD2. The CDR3 extends over 15 amino acids. The ends lost 3 bases at V and 3 bases at J; junction bases unmatched: 5. Germline V CDR1 and CDR2: SGHTA, FQGTGA. The CDR3 sequence is CASSFTSGDIYEQYF. The CDR3 DNA is TGTGCCAGCAGCTTCACTAGCGGGGATATCTACGAGCAGTACTTC.

This clone has a single count. The gene calls are TRBV30 and TRBJ1-5, with 8 positions matching TRBD1. The germline V gene has CDR1 GTSNPN and CDR2 SVGIG (reference sequence). The V gene end was trimmed by 5 bases and the J gene end by 6 bases; junction bases not matched to a gene: 3. CDR3 length: 12 amino acids. The CDR3: CAWDRGGQPQHF. The CDR3 coding sequence is TGTGCCTGGGACAGGGGCGGTCAGCCCCAGCATTTT.

This clone came up many times. This chain links TRBV14 with TRBJ2-7, with D possibly matching TRBD2 (6 bases). Germline assignment: CDR1 SGHDN and CDR2 FVKESK. V dropped 0 bases and J dropped 1 base, with 13 bases sitting between them. The CDR3 extends over 16 amino acids. The CDR3 is CASSQEGGSWSYEQYF. In DNA form, the CDR3 reads TGTGCCAGCAGCCAAGAGGGGGGTTCTTGGTCCTACGAGCAGTACTTC.

The V gene is TRBV4-3, the J gene TRBJ2-1, with 12 bases aligning to TRBD2. V gave up 4 bases and J gave up 6 bases; unmatched junction bases: 10. CDR3 length: 17 residues. Per the germline V gene, CDR1 is LGHNA and CDR2 is YSLEER. CDR3 nucleotides: TGCGCCAGCAGCCGGACTAGCGGGGTGACCCCTCCCAATGAGCAGTTCTTC. It is translated as CASSRTSGVTPPNEQFF.

The chain links TRBV5-1 to TRBJ1-2; D is undetermined. V lost 6 bases and J 4 bases, leaving 13 bases between the germline ends. Germline-derived CDR1 and CDR2 are SGHRS and YFSETQ. The CDR3 consists of 13 residues. The CDR3 loop is CASNQNKPYGYTF. CDR3 nucleotide sequence: TGCGCCAGCAATCAAAACAAACCCTATGGCTACACCTTC.